The T cell receptor beta chain described here comes from a study of OX40 agonist ivuxolimab in advanced cancers. Study-wide context: Three patients responded partially, comprising one with hepatocellular carcinoma and two with cutaneous melanoma.

This table comes from immunoSEQ multiplex PCR, and its TCRdb copy is limited to in-frame clones, with some not included. Altogether fewer than 25,000 clones are present, about 83% being singletons, with the ten largest covering under 35%. Autoimmune disease history or systemic immunosuppression meant exclusion. Turning to this clone: The antigen is undetermined.

Overall study results and limits: Within 6 weeks, CD4+ and CD8+ blood T cells expanded clonally at 0.1 to 3.0 mg/kg. Low normalized T-cell clonal expansion was additionally recorded for some nonresponders.

The material was CD4+ or CD8+ T cells sorted from blood, obtained in a trial of the OX40 agonist ivuxolimab. The TCR comes from an adult with an advanced solid tumor such as melanoma, head and neck, liver or kidney cancer.

CDR3 sequence: CSVEEAHTEAFF. The CDR3 DNA sequence: TGCAGCGTTGAAGAGGCGCACACTGAAGCTTTCTTT. The chain carries TRBV29-1 and TRBJ1-1; D call uncertain. CDR3 length: 12 residues. Germline V lookup: CDR1 SQVTM, CDR2 ANQGSEA. Trimming shortened V by 0 bases and J by 3 bases, and 5 bases separated the two germline ends.